This T cell receptor (beta chain) was captured by sequencing in a study of blood T cell repertoires in COVID-19. Across the whole study: T cells, B-cell-depleted T cells, or PBMCs supplied cDNA or gDNA.

In regard to this clone: Different DNA sequences within this sample yield the same CDR3.

The method was immunoSEQ multiplex PCR; TCRdb's version includes in-frame clones alone and lacks a portion of them. The top ten clones hold 2.5% to 3.5% of a sample with about 360,000 clones, approximately 82% of them seen once. Trimming removed 4 bases from V and 3 bases from J, with 8 bases in between. Germline-derived CDR1 and CDR2 are SQVTM and ANQGSEA. The CDR3 runs to 12 residues. The clonotype comes from a young man with active or convalescent COVID-19. The chain carries TRBV29-1 and TRBJ2-3; D uncertain. The sample taken for sequencing was peripheral blood. CDR3 bases: TGCAGCGTTGGAGCACGAACAGATACGCAGTATTTT. It encodes CSVGARTDTQYF.